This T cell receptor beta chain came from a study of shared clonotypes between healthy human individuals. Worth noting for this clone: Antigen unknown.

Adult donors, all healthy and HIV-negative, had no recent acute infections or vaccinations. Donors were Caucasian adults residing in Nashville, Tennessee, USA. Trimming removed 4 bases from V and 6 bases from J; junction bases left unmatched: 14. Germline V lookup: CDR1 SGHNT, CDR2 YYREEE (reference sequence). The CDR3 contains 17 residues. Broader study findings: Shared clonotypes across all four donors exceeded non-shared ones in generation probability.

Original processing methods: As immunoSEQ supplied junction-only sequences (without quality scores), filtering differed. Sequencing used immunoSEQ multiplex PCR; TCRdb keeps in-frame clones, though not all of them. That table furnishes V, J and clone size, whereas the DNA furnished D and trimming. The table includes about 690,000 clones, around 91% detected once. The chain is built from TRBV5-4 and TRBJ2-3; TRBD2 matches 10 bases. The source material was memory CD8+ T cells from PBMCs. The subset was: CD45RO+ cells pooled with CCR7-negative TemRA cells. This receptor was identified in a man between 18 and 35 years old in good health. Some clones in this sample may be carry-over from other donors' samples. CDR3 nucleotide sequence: TGTGCCAGCAGCGGGAGTTGGGCTAGCGGGAGTCTGGATACGCAGTATTTT. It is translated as CASSGSWASGSLDTQYF.